The 2 T cell receptor beta chains presented below share a single source sample, sequenced in a study of blood T cell repertoires in COVID-19. Profiling relied on immunoSEQ multiplex PCR, and the TCRdb table lists in-frame clones only, not all of them. The sample yields over 300,000 clones, 85% seen once. The specimen sequenced was peripheral blood. These receptors were obtained from a human donor in a cohort sampled during active COVID-19.

The gene calls are TRBV11-2 and TRBJ2-7, with D uncertain. There are 12 residues in the CDR3. Trimming removed 7 bases from V and 6 bases from J, with 13 bases in between. Looked up from germline, CDR1 is SGHAT and CDR2 is FQNNGV. The CDR3 loop is CASTLRLSEQYF. The CDR3, as DNA: TGTGCCAGCACTTTAAGACTGTCCGAGCAGTACTTC.

This chain uses TRBV29-1 with TRBJ2-1; tentatively, D is TRBD2 (6 bases). Germline-derived CDR1 and CDR2 are SQVTM and ANQGSEA. This CDR3 is 15 amino acids long. Trimming took 2 bases from V and 5 from J, leaving 16 bases between them. The CDR3 bases are TGCAGCGTTGAATTGGGACTTCCGTTAGACAATGAGCAGTTCTTC. It specifies CSVELGLPLDNEQFF.